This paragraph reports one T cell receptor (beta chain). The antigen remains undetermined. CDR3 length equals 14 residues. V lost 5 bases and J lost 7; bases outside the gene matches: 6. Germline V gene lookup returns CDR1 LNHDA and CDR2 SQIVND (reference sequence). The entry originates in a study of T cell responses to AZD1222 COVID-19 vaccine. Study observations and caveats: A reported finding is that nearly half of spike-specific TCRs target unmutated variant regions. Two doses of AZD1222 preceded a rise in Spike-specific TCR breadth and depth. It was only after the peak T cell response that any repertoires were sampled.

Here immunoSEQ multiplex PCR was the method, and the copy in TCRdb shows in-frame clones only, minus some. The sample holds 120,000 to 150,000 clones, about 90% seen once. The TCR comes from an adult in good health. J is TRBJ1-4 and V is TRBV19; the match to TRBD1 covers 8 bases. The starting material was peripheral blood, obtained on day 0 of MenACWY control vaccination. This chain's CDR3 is CASSSGGAGEKLFF. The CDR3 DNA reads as TGTGCCAGTAGTTCAGGGGGCGCTGGTGAAAAACTGTTTTTT.